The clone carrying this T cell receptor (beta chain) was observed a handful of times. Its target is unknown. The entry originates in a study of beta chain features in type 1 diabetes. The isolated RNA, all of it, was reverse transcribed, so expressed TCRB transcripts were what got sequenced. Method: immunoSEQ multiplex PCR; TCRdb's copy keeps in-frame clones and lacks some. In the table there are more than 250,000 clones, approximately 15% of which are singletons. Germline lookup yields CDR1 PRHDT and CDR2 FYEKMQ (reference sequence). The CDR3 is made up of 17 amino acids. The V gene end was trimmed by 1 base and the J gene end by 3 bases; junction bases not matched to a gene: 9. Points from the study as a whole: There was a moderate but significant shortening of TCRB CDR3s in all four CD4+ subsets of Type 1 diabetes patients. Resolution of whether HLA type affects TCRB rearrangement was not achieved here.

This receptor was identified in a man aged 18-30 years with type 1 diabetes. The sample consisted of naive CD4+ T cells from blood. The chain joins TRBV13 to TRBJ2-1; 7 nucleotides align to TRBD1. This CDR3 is CASSLARDSFNYNEQFF. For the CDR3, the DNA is TGTGCCAGCAGCTTAGCAAGGGACAGCTTCAACTACAATGAGCAGTTCTTC.